This TCR beta chain derives from a study of blood T cell repertoires in COVID-19. This clone was seen just once. Per germline, CDR1 SGHRS and CDR2 YFSETQ. V dropped 2 bases and J dropped 0 bases, with 9 bases sitting between them. This CDR3 is built from 14 residues. Produced via immunoSEQ multiplex PCR; TCRdb's table is partial and in-frame only. The table shows about 150,000 clones, with 76% occurring only once. The specimen sequenced was peripheral blood. The gene calls are TRBV5-1 and TRBJ2-7; a possible D gene is TRBD2 (6 bases). This TCR was sampled from an elderly woman with acute or convalescent COVID-19. The CDR3 reads CASSFGLPSYEQYF. The CDR3 DNA sequence: TGCGCCAGCAGCTTCGGACTACCCTCCTACGAGCAGTACTTC. The entire variable domain, with the rest obtained from reference TRBV5-1 and TRBJ2-7, is as follows: KAGVTQTPRYLIKTRGQQVTLSCSPISGHRSVSWYQQTPGQGLQFLFEYFSETQRNKGNFPGRFSGRQFSNSRSEMNVSTLELGDSALYLCASSFGLPSYEQYFGPGTRLTVT.